Below are 32 T cell receptor beta chains sequenced from a single sample in a study of T cells after yellow fever vaccination. Each CDR3 protein gets one entry after TCRdb re-called the 5' RACE reads with MiXCR. The sample contains around 160,000 distinct CDR3 sequences, almost 7% of which appear only once. The sequencing used CD4+ T cells sorted from PBMCs, collected 5 days after the first yellow fever vaccination. These receptors were collected from a young man who received the YFV17D yellow fever vaccine.

At least ten counts were recorded for this clonotype. V and J are TRBV20-1 and TRBJ2-1, with 9 bases that match TRBD2. Germline loops: CDR1 DFQATT, CDR2 SNEGSKA (reference sequence). The CDR3 loop spans 15 amino acids. The junction had 5 bases not matched to a gene; V was cut back by 0 bases and J by 5 bases. The DNA of the CDR3 is TGCAGTGCTAGAGATCCGTCTAGCGGGGACAATGAGCAGTTCTTC. Its protein is CSARDPSSGDNEQFF.

This clonotype was observed many times. The gene calls are TRBV12-3 or TRBV12-4 and TRBJ2-1, with TRBD2 matching over 9 bases. With V trimmed by 3 bases and J by 3 bases, 6 bases remained unmatched. The CDR3 has 16 amino acids. CDR3 in DNA: TGTGCCAGCAGTTTCGGGGCGACTAGCGGCTACAATGAGCAGTTCTTC. Protein sequence: CASSFGATSGYNEQFF.

This clonotype was seen only a few times. The CDR3 here is CASSQFGGDSPLHF. CDR3 DNA: TGTGCCAGCAGCCAATTCGGAGGGGATTCACCCCTCCACTTT. The chain has TRBV3-1 and TRBJ1-6; TRBD1 might be the D (5 bases). The CDR3 extends over 14 amino acids. The germline V gene encodes CDR1 LGHDT and CDR2 YNNKEL (reference sequence). V dropped 2 bases and J dropped 8 bases, with 10 bases sitting between them.

For this clonotype: A clone one base away is much larger, so this may be a read error. V gene TRBV10-3 combines with J gene TRBJ2-3; TRBD2 matches 8 bases. The germline gives CDR1 ENHRY, CDR2 SYGVKD. The CDR3 sequence is 16 residues long. CDR3 amino acids: CDISESTGGKTDTQYF. Written as DNA, the CDR3 is TGTGACATCAGTGAGAGTACGGGGGGGAAAACAGATACGCAGTATTTT.

In its sample, this clonotype was seen many times. The chain links TRBV6-1 to TRBJ2-3; D is uncertain. This CDR3 comprises 13 residues. Trimming took off 6 bases at V and 2 bases at J, with 9 bases between the two ends. Germline V CDR1 and CDR2: MNHNS, SASEGT. Written as DNA, the CDR3 is TGTGCCAGCAGGGGGATCTCCACAGATACGCAGTATTTT. Translating it yields CASRGISTDTQYF.

This clonotype was seen ten or more times. The V and J genes are TRBV7-3 and TRBJ2-5; D may be TRBD2 (6 bases). V lost 6 bases and J lost 1, with 12 bases in between. The CDR3 length is 14 residues. CDR1 is SGHTA and CDR2 is FQGTGA in the germline V gene. The CDR3 spells CASSPTGLQETQYF. The CDR3 coding sequence is TGTGCCAGCAGTCCCACGGGACTCCAAGAGACCCAGTACTTC. The complete variable domain, with remaining parts taken from reference TRBV7-3 and TRBJ2-5, reads GAGVSQTPSNKVTEKGKYVELRCDPISGHTALYWYRQSLGQGPEFLIYFQGTGAADDSGLPNDRFFAVRPEGSVSTLKIQRTERGDSAVYLCASSPTGLQETQYFGPGTRLLVL.

This clonotype was detected many times. The chain links TRBV10-3 to TRBJ2-5, with a tentative D call TRBD1 (6 bases). V lost 6 bases and J 2 bases, leaving 16 bases between the germline ends. Germline lookup yields CDR1 ENHRY and CDR2 SYGVKD. This CDR3 contains 15 residues. The CDR3 reads CAISLSKGEQETQYF. DNA of the CDR3: TGTGCCATCAGCCTCAGTAAGGGGGAACAAGAGACCCAGTACTTC.

This clonotype has only a few counts. V gene TRBV7-2 combines with J gene TRBJ1-6; no firm D call. The CDR3 is 14 residues long. From germline, CDR1 is SGHTA and CDR2 FQGNSA. Between the trimmed V and J ends, which lost 4 bases and 4 bases, there was a span of 8 bases. The CDR3 DNA is TGTGCCAGCAGCTCCATGGGGTATAATTCACCCCTCCACTTT. Its protein is CASSSMGYNSPLHF.

This clonotype was seen ten or more times. V gene TRBV24-1 combines with J gene TRBJ2-3, with D possibly being TRBD2 (5 bases). This CDR3 comprises 13 residues. CDR1 KGHDR and CDR2 SFDVKD come from the germline V gene. Trimming pared 4 bases from V and 3 bases from J, leaving 7 bases between. The CDR3: CATSDTSTDTQYF. Written as DNA, the CDR3 is TGTGCCACCAGTGACACTAGTACAGATACGCAGTATTTT.

This clonotype was observed many times. The chain has TRBV19 and TRBJ1-4; TRBD1 matches 7 bases. The CDR3 has 15 residues. Trimming took 5 bases from V and 0 from J; bases not matched to a gene: 3. Germline V CDR1 and CDR2: LNHDA, SQIVND (reference sequence). CDR3 sequence: CASSDGQATNEKLFF. In nucleotides, the CDR3 is TGTGCCAGTAGTGACGGACAGGCAACTAATGAAAAACTGTTTTTT.

This clonotype was seen at least ten times. The CDR3, as DNA: TGTGCCAGCAGCGCATTTCTAGGGGTGGGAGAAGCCGGGGAGCTGTTTTTT. It yields the protein CASSAFLGVGEAGELFF. V is TRBV7-2 and J is TRBJ2-2; the D gene could be TRBD1 or TRBD2 (5 bases each). The germline CDR1 and CDR2 sequences are SGHTA and FQGNSA. V lost 5 bases and J 6 bases, leaving 22 bases between the germline ends. This CDR3 has 17 amino acids.

The sample holds a few counts of this clonotype. The chain joins TRBV5-6 to TRBJ2-7; D might be TRBD1 or TRBD2, each matching 6 bases. This CDR3 region has 17 residues. Germline V gives CDR1 SGHDT, CDR2 YYEEEE. Trimming left V 4 bases short and J 0 bases short, with 20 bases between. CDR3 bases: TGTGCCAGCAGCCTCATGCGGGGACAAGGAACCTCCTACGAGCAGTACTTC. It encodes CASSLMRGQGTSYEQYF.

The gene calls are TRBV7-2 and TRBJ2-3; no clear D. CDR1 is SGHTA, CDR2 FQGNSA, per germline. The CDR3 runs 15 residues. Trimming shortened V by 4 bases and J by 4 bases, and 15 bases separated the two germline ends. The CDR3 DNA reads TGTGCCAGCAGCTCTAGGGCCCAAAGCTCAGATACGCAGTATTTT. This translates into CASSSRAQSSDTQYF.

The chain carries TRBV5-4 and TRBJ2-3; 10 positions match TRBD2. Germline assignment: CDR1 SGHNT and CDR2 YYREEE (reference sequence). V lost 1 base to trimming and J lost 3 bases; unmatched junction nucleotides: 5. This CDR3 has 16 amino acids. As DNA, the CDR3 is TGTGCCAGCAGCTTGAGGACTAGCGGACCGACAGATACGCAGTATTTT. Encoded protein: CASSLRTSGPTDTQYF.

The chain links TRBV4-3 to TRBJ1-2, with D maybe TRBD1 (5 bases). CDR3 length: 15 residues. V was clipped by 5 bases and J by 1 base, with 14 bases between them. The V gene's germline CDR1 is LGHNA and CDR2 YSLEER. CDR3 protein: CASSYGRGLNYGYTF. CDR3 sequence (DNA): TGCGCCAGCAGCTACGGACGGGGCCTTAACTATGGCTACACCTTC.

This clonotype was detected only a few times. The chain joins TRBV6-1 to TRBJ1-1; 11 bases align to TRBD1. The CDR3 is 14 amino acids. CDR1 is MNHNS, CDR2 SASEGT, per germline. J lost 5 bases, V lost 8 bases, and 7 bases had no gene match. As DNA, the CDR3 is TGTGCCAGCGCGGTGGACAGGGGGCCTACTGAAGCTTTCTTT. The encoded protein is CASAVDRGPTEAFF.

This clonotype was picked up a small number of times. The chain uses TRBV5-1 and TRBJ2-6, with D unresolved. Trimming took off 1 base at V and 0 bases at J, with 5 bases between the two ends. Per the germline V gene, CDR1 is SGHRS and CDR2 is YFSETQ. The CDR3 has 15 residues. This CDR3 reads CASSLTISGANVLTF. The CDR3 DNA is TGCGCCAGCAGCTTGACAATCTCTGGGGCCAACGTCCTGACTTTC.

CDR3 sequence (DNA): TGCAGTGCTGTACGGGACTTTCAAGAGACCCAGTACTTC. It codes for CSAVRDFQETQYF. The chain joins TRBV20-1 to TRBJ2-5; TRBD2 is a possible D gene (6 bases). The germline CDR1 and CDR2 sequences are DFQATT and SNEGSKA (reference sequence). The V gene lost 5 bases and the J gene lost 2 bases, with 12 bases spanning the gap. This CDR3 has 13 amino acids.

In this sample, this clonotype turned up many times. The rearrangement uses TRBV7-8 and TRBJ1-1; unclear D gene. This CDR3 is built from 14 residues. Trimming stripped 7 bases from V and 2 bases from J, with 14 bases between. The germline CDR1 and CDR2 sequences are SGHVS and FQNEAQ. CDR3 coding DNA: TGTGCCAGCATCCCTAAGGGAATTAACACTGAAGCTTTCTTT. This sequence encodes CASIPKGINTEAFF.

This clonotype was seen many times. The gene calls are TRBV6-5 and TRBJ1-1; no clear D. Germline V gives CDR1 MNHEY, CDR2 SVGAGI. The CDR3 is 14 amino acids. Trimming stripped 2 bases from V and 5 bases from J, with 12 bases between. DNA of the CDR3: TGTGCCAGCAGTTACATGAGCCTCGGGACTGAAGCTTTCTTT. Its protein is CASSYMSLGTEAFF.

This clonotype was detected only a few times. The V gene is TRBV5-1, the J gene TRBJ1-1; perhaps TRBD1 as D (5 bases). Trimming left V 6 bases short and J 0 bases short, with 9 bases between. This CDR3 is 13 amino acids long. The germline CDR1 and CDR2 sequences are SGHRS and YFSETQ. In DNA form, the CDR3 reads TGCGCCAGCACGGGGGATATGAACACTGAAGCTTTCTTT. Amino acids: CASTGDMNTEAFF.

The rearrangement uses TRBV12-3 or TRBV12-4 and TRBJ2-3, with D perhaps matching TRBD1 (5 bases). V was clipped by 3 bases and J by 2 bases, with 12 bases between them. This CDR3 is built from 15 residues. The DNA for the CDR3 is TGTGCCAGCAGTTTTGGGGCAGGGTCCACAGATACGCAGTATTTT. Amino acid sequence: CASSFGAGSTDTQYF.

CDR3 coding DNA: TGTGCCAGCAGCTTGTGGGCGGCAGAGACCCAGTACTTC. It translates to CASSLWAAETQYF. The chain combines TRBV5-4 with TRBJ2-5, with D unclear. Trimming removed 1 base from V and 4 bases from J, with 8 bases in between. The CDR3 sequence is 13 residues long. Germline values: CDR1 SGHNT, CDR2 YYREEE (reference sequence).

The chain is built from TRBV5-1 and TRBJ1-6; 8 bases agree with TRBD1. There are 15 residues in the CDR3. Germline loops: CDR1 SGHRS, CDR2 YFSETQ. The ends lost 4 bases at V and 5 bases at J; junction bases unmatched: 5. CDR3 sequence (DNA): TGCGCCAGCAGCGACCAGGGGGCCCATAATTCACCCCTCCACTTT. Protein sequence: CASSDQGAHNSPLHF.

This clonotype was picked up a small number of times. The chain combines TRBV5-4 with TRBJ1-4, with 7 bases that match TRBD1. This CDR3 has 14 amino acids. Germline V gene lookup returns CDR1 SGHNT and CDR2 YYREEE (reference sequence). The J segment lost 8 bases and the V segment lost 4 bases, leaving 8 bases of the junction unmatched. Here the CDR3 reads CASSPGQVGEKLFF. The CDR3 DNA follows: TGTGCCAGCAGCCCCGGACAGGTCGGGGAAAAACTGTTTTTT.

This clonotype was recorded at least ten times. The gene calls are TRBV3-1 and TRBJ2-5; TRBD2 aligns across 9 bases. The germline V gene has CDR1 LGHDT and CDR2 YNNKEL (reference sequence). The CDR3 contains 14 residues. V trimming: 4 bases; J trimming: 5 bases; junction bases outside the gene matches: 5. For the CDR3, the DNA is TGTGCCAGCAGCCCCAGCGGGGGGTTGGAGACCCAGTACTTC. This sequence encodes CASSPSGGLETQYF.

This clonotype appeared many times. The chain combines TRBV18 with TRBJ2-1, with a possible D match to TRBD2 (5 bases). CDR3 length: 17 residues. CDR1 is KGHSH and CDR2 is LQKENI in the germline V gene. Trimming cost V 0 bases and J 3 bases, with 15 bases left between them. The DNA of the CDR3 is TGTGCCAGCTCACCACCCGGTCGAGCGGAACACTACAATGAGCAGTTCTTC. It codes for CASSPPGRAEHYNEQFF.

The rearrangement joins TRBV9 to TRBJ2-1; D may be TRBD2 (7 bases). CDR3 length equals 16 residues. The germline V gene encodes CDR1 SGDLS and CDR2 YYNGEE. V was pared by 0 bases and J by 5 bases, with 15 bases between. Here the CDR3 reads CASSVGGGAEDNEQFF. For the CDR3, the DNA is TGTGCCAGCAGCGTAGGGGGGGGGGCCGAGGACAATGAGCAGTTCTTC. The entire variable domain, with the rest obtained from reference TRBV9 and TRBJ2-1, is as follows: DSGVTQTPKHLITATGQRVTLRCSPRSGDLSVYWYQQSLDQGLQFLIQYYNGEERAKGNILERFSAQQFPDLHSELNLSSLELGDSALYFCASSVGGGAEDNEQFFGPGTRLTVL.

The chain has TRBV20-1 and TRBJ1-4, with D possibly TRBD1 on 6 matching bases. V lost 0 bases and J lost 8, with 13 bases in between. The CDR3 is 14 amino acids. In germline, CDR1 is DFQATT, CDR2 SNEGSKA (reference sequence). CDR3 bases: TGCAGTGCTAGAGATCCGAGGGGGGGCGAAAAACTGTTTTTT. Residues: CSARDPRGGEKLFF.

This clonotype was detected many times. The chain couples TRBV4-1 to TRBJ2-3; 7 positions match TRBD2. J gave up 0 bases and V 1 base, and 7 bases lay outside the gene matches. The germline CDR1 and CDR2 sequences are MGHRA and YSYEKL. There are 17 residues in the CDR3. In DNA form, the CDR3 reads TGCGCCAGCAGCCAAGGAGCGGGGCCAACTAGCACAGATACGCAGTATTTT. Encoded protein: CASSQGAGPTSTDTQYF.

Many counts were recorded for this clonotype. This rearrangement joins TRBV3-1 to TRBJ1-5, with D unclear. Deletions cut 2 bases from V and 5 bases from J, with 7 bases between. Germline V gene lookup returns CDR1 LGHDT and CDR2 YNNKEL (reference sequence). This CDR3 spans 13 amino acids. The CDR3 reads CASSQWRDQPQHF. The DNA for the CDR3 is TGTGCCAGCAGCCAATGGAGGGATCAGCCCCAGCATTTT.

This clonotype was observed many times. The rearrangement uses TRBV9 and TRBJ2-3; 7 positions agree with TRBD2. Germline lookup yields CDR1 SGDLS and CDR2 YYNGEE. J lost 2 bases, V lost 1 base, and 4 bases had no gene match. CDR3 length equals 15 residues. The CDR3 loop is CASSVRAGVTDTQYF. The CDR3 DNA sequence: TGTGCCAGCAGCGTAAGGGCGGGGGTCACAGATACGCAGTATTTT.